These 11 T cell receptor beta chains were all obtained from the same sample, sequenced in a study of control samples from healthy donors and cancer patients. Sequenced by immunoSEQ multiplex PCR; TCRdb stores in-frame clones only, minus some. This sample has about 150,000 clones, with under 95% found just once. The sequencing sample was made of blood. The origin of the receptors is a man younger than 30 in good health.

This chain uses TRBV28 with TRBJ2-1; D ambiguous. Germline V lookup: CDR1 MDHEN, CDR2 SYDVKM. The CDR3 consists of 11 residues. V was cut by 3 bases and J by 3 bases, with 0 bases left in between. CDR3 protein: CASSFYNEQFF. CDR3 coding DNA: TGTGCCAGCAGTTTCTACAATGAGCAGTTCTTC.

The chain couples TRBV30 to TRBJ2-3; no clear D gene. The CDR3 is made up of 14 amino acids. Germline V lookup: CDR1 GTSNPN, CDR2 SVGIG (reference sequence). The germline V and J ends were trimmed by 4 bases and 2 bases, with 13 bases remaining between them. CDR3 sequence: CAWTVQFTTDTQYF. CDR3 nucleotides: TGTGCCTGGACGGTCCAATTTACCACAGATACGCAGTATTTT.

The CDR3 DNA follows: TGTGCCAGCAGGTCCAGGGGGCGGAACACTGAAGCTTTCTTT. Protein product: CASRSRGRNTEAFF. The J gene is TRBJ1-1, the V gene TRBV6-5, with TRBD1 identical over 8 bases. The CDR3 is made up of 14 amino acids. Per germline, CDR1 MNHEY and CDR2 SVGAGI. J gave up 1 base and V 6 bases, and 4 bases lay outside the gene matches.

The chain has TRBV9 and TRBJ2-1; D gene ambiguous. Trimming shortened V by 0 bases and J by 5 bases, and 9 bases separated the two germline ends. This CDR3 is built from 14 residues. Germline V gene sequence: CDR1 SGDLS, CDR2 YYNGEE. The CDR3 sequence: CASSVEALNNEQFF. The DNA of the CDR3 is TGTGCCAGCAGCGTAGAGGCTTTGAACAATGAGCAGTTCTTC.

This chain joins TRBV9 and TRBJ2-5, with D perhaps assigned TRBD1 or TRBD2 (5 bases each). Trimming shortened V by 5 bases and J by 3 bases, and 11 bases separated the two germline ends. In germline, CDR1 is SGDLS, CDR2 YYNGEE. The CDR3 consists of 13 residues. Here the CDR3 DNA reads TGTGCCAGCAGTTGGGGGACCGAAGAGACCCAGTACTTC. It codes for CASSWGTEETQYF.

The gene calls are TRBV6-5 and TRBJ1-1, with a possible D match to TRBD1 (5 bases). CDR1 and CDR2 from the germline V gene are MNHEY and SVGAGI. This CDR3 comprises 12 residues. The chain's CDR3 is CATRRGGTEAFF. In DNA, the CDR3 is TGTGCAACGAGAAGGGGCGGCACTGAAGCTTTCTTT.

The chain carries TRBV5-1 and TRBJ1-1, with D hard to call. V lost 0 bases and J lost 3, with 12 bases in between. This CDR3 spans 15 amino acids. The germline V gene encodes CDR1 SGHRS and CDR2 YFSETQ. CDR3 amino acids: CASSLGGMPYTEAFF. CDR3 nucleotide sequence: TGCGCCAGCAGCTTGGGCGGGATGCCGTACACTGAAGCTTTCTTT.

The rearrangement links TRBV7-8 to TRBJ2-7; possibly TRBD1 for D (6 bases). The CDR3 loop spans 13 amino acids. Trimming stripped 5 bases from V and 3 bases from J, with 11 bases between. Germline V gene sequence: CDR1 SGHVS, CDR2 FQNEAQ. In DNA, the CDR3 is TGTGCCAGCAGCCTGGACAGAGTCTACGAGCAGTACTTC. Protein: CASSLDRVYEQYF.

The J gene is TRBJ2-5, the V gene TRBV6-6; D is perhaps TRBD2 (5 bases). The germline V and J ends were trimmed by 6 bases and 7 bases, with 21 bases remaining between them. The CDR3 runs 15 residues. The germline V gene has CDR1 MNHNY and CDR2 SVGAGI (reference sequence). This chain's CDR3 is CASSNSGIASVTQYF. CDR3 bases: TGTGCCAGCAGCAACTCGGGGATAGCCTCTGTGACCCAGTACTTC.

V gene TRBV6-2 or TRBV6-3 combines with J gene TRBJ2-7; 14 bases match TRBD2. This CDR3 has 17 residues. Germline CDR1 and CDR2: MNHEY and SVGEGT. V lost 5 bases, J lost 5 bases, and 11 bases stayed unmatched. The CDR3 here is CASSVTPGLAGEHEQYF. DNA for the CDR3: TGTGCCAGCAGTGTAACTCCGGGACTAGCGGGAGAACACGAGCAGTACTTC.

V is TRBV19 and J is TRBJ1-1, with D unresolved. Deletions cut 3 bases from V and 5 bases from J, with 10 bases between. CDR1 is LNHDA, CDR2 SQIVND, per germline (reference sequence). This CDR3 is 13 amino acids long. The CDR3 nucleotides are TGTGCCAGTAGTATGCTACGGGTGACTGAAGCTTTCTTT. Amino acids: CASSMLRVTEAFF.